This T cell receptor (beta chain) was obtained from a study of OX40 agonist ivuxolimab in advanced cancers. Findings of the study overall: Some of the lowest clonal expansion was seen in partial responders at 0.1-3.0 mg/kg. Dose levels from 0.1 to 3.0 mg/kg saw CD4+ and CD8+ blood T cells expand clonally by week 6.

This table comes from immunoSEQ multiplex PCR, and its TCRdb copy is limited to in-frame clones, with some not included. Altogether more than 45,000 clones are present, 80% to 90% being singletons, with the ten largest covering nearly 0.9%. V was pared by 4 bases and J by 2 bases, with 13 bases of the junction left unmatched. The length of the CDR3 is 18 residues. Germline V gene sequence: CDR1 SGHRS, CDR2 YFSETQ. With regard to this clone: Its antigen is undetermined.

The chain has TRBV5-1 and TRBJ2-7, with 12 bases that match TRBD2. This clonotype originated in an adult with an advanced solid tumor such as melanoma, head and neck, liver or kidney cancer. The starting material was CD4+ or CD8+ T cells sorted from blood, obtained in a trial of the OX40 agonist ivuxolimab. CDR3 DNA: TGCGCCAGCAGCCTAAGATCGCGACTAGCGGGGGTCACCTACGAGCAGTACTTC. This translates into CASSLRSRLAGVTYEQYF.